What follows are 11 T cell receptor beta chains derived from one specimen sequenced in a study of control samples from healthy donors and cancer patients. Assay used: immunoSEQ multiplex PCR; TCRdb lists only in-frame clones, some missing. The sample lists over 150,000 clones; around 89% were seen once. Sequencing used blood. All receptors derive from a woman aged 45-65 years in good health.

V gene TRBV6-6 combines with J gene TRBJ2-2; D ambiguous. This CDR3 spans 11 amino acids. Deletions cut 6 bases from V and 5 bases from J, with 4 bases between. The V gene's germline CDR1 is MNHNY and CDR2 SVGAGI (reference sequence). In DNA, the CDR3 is TGTGCCAGCAGAAAGACCGGGGAGCTGTTTTTT. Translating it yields CASRKTGELFF.

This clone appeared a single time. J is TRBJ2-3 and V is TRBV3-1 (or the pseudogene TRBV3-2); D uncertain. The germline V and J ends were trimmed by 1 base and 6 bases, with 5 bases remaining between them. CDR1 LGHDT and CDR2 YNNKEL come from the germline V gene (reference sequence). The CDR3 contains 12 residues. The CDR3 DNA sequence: TGTGCCAGCAGCCAAGTTGCGGATACGCAGTATTTT. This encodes CASSQVADTQYF.

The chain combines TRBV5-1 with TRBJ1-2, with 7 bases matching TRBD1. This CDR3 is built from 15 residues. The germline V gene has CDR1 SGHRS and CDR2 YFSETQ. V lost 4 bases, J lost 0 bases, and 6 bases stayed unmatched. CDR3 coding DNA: TGCGCCAGCAGCGGAATGGGACAGTCTAACTATGGCTACACCTTC. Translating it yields CASSGMGQSNYGYTF.

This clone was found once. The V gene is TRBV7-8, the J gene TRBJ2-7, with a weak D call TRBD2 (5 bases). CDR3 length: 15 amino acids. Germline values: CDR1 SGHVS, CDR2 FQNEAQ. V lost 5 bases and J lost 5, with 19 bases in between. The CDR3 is CASSPKAIGVNEQYF. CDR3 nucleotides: TGTGCCAGCAGCCCCAAAGCCATCGGGGTTAACGAGCAGTACTTC.

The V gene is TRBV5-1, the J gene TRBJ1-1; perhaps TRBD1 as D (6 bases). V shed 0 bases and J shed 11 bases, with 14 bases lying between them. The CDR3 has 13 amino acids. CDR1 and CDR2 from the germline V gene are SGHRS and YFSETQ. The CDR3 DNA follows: TGCGCCAGCAGCTTGGACAGGGCCCCCCCCGCTTTCTTT. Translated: CASSLDRAPPAFF.

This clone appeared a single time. As DNA, the CDR3 is TGTGCCGGGAGACAGTCCCCTTTTTACGAGCAGTACTTC. This codes for CAGRQSPFYEQYF. This chain connects TRBV6-5 to TRBJ2-7, with D perhaps TRBD1 or TRBD2 (5 bases each). The V end lost 11 bases, the J end lost 4 bases, and 18 bases lay between the germline ends. Germline lookup yields CDR1 MNHEY and CDR2 SVGAGI. The CDR3 contains 13 residues.

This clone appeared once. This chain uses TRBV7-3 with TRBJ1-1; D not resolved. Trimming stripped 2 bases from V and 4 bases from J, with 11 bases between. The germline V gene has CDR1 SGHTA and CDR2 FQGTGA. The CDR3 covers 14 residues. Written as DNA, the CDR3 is TGTGCCAGCAGCTTAGGTCCCCTGAGCACTGAAGCTTTCTTT. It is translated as CASSLGPLSTEAFF. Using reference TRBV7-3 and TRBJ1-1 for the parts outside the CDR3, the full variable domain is GAGVSQTPSNKVTEKGKYVELRCDPISGHTALYWYRQSLGQGPEFLIYFQGTGAADDSGLPNDRFFAVRPEGSVSTLKIQRTERGDSAVYLCASSLGPLSTEAFFGQGTRLTVV.

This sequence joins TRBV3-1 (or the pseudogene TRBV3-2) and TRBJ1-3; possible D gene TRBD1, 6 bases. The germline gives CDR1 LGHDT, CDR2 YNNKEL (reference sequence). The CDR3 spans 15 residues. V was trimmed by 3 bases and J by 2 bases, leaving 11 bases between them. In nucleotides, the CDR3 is TGTGCCAGCAGCCAGGCGGCAGGGGCTGGAAACACCATATATTTT. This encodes CASSQAAGAGNTIYF.

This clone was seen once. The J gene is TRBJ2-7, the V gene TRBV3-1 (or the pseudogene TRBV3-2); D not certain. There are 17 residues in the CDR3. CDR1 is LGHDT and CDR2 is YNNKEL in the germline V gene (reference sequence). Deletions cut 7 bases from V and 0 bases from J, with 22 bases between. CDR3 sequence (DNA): TGTGCCAGCACCACCGACCAACGTGGACGCCTCTCCTACGAGCAGTACTTC. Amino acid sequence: CASTTDQRGRLSYEQYF.

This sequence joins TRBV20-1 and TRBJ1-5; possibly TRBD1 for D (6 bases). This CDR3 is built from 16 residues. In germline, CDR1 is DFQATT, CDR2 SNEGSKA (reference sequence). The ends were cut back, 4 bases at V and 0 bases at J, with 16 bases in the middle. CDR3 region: CSATEQGFISNQPQHF. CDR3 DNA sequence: TGCAGTGCTACTGAACAGGGTTTCATTAGCAATCAGCCCCAGCATTTT.

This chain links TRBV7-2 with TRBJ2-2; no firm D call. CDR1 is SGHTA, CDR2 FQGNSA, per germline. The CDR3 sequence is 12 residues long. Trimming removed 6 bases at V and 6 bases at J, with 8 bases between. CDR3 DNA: TGTGCCAGCAGGCAATACCCCGGGGAGCTGTTTTTT. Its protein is CASRQYPGELFF. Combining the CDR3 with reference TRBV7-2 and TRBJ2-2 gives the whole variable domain GAGVSQSPSNKVTEKGKDVELRCDPISGHTALYWYRQSLGQGLEFLIYFQGNSAPDKSGLPSDRFSAERTGGSVSTLTIQRTQQEDSAVYLCASRQYPGELFFGEGSRLTVL.